This TCR beta chain was documented in a study of blood T cell repertoires in COVID-19. About the research overall: The study drew acute and convalescent COVID-19 samples from the United States, Italy and Spain. Nucleic acid was either cDNA or gDNA, and it came from T cells, B-cell-depleted T cells, or PBMCs.

Losses at the gene ends were 6 bases for V and 9 bases for J; bases not matched to a gene: 11. Germline lookup yields CDR1 MNHEY and CDR2 SMNVEV (reference sequence). The CDR3 is made up of 15 amino acids. Authors' methods: Quantification of nucleated cells was approximated via reference gene primer amplification. The protocol was immunoSEQ multiplex PCR, while the TCRdb copy is restricted to in-frame clones and leaves out a portion. D and trimming were read from the DNA, whereas the V and J calls and clone size are those reported in that table. The sample records roughly 77,000 clones, roughly 90% being singletons.

The sample consisted of peripheral blood. The clonotype originates from a man aged 50 or older with active COVID-19. This sequence joins TRBV27 and TRBJ2-1; 10 nucleotides align to TRBD2. CDR3 protein: CASRKREGLNFEQFF. The CDR3, as DNA: TGTGCCAGCAGAAAGCGGGAGGGCCTAAATTTTGAGCAGTTCTTC.